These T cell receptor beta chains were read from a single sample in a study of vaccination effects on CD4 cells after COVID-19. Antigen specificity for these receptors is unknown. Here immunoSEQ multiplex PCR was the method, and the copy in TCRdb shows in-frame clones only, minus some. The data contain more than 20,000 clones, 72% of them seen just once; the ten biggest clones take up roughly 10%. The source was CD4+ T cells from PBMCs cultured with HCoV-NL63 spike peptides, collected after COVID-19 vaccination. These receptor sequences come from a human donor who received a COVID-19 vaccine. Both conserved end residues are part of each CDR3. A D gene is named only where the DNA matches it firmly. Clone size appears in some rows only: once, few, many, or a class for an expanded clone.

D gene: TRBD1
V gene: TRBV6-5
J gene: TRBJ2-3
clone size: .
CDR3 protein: CASTFPGQGADTQYF
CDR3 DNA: TGTGCCAGCACCTTCCCGGGACAGGGTGCAGATACGCAGTATTTT

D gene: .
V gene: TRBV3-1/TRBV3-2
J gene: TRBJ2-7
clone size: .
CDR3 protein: CASSQGLVSYEQYF
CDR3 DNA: TGTGCCAGCAGCCAAGGCCTAGTAAGCTACGAGCAGTACTTC

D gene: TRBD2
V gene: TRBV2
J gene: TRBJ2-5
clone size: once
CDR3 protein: CASRDAPGGRGQETQYF
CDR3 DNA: TGTGCCAGCCGTGATGCACCAGGCGGGAGGGGTCAAGAGACCCAGTACTTC

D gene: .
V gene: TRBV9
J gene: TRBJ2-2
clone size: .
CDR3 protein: CASSGGSGRTGELFF
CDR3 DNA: TGTGCCAGCAGCGGGGGGTCGGGAAGAACCGGGGAGCTGTTTTTT

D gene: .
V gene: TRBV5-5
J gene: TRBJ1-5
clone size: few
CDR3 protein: CASSFGHSGQPQHF
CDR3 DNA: TGTGCCAGCAGCTTCGGACATTCGGGACAGCCCCAGCATTTT

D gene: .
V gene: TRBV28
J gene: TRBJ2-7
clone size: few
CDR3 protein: CASRGPSSSYEQYF
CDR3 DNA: TGTGCCAGCAGGGGACCTTCTAGCTCCTACGAGCAGTACTTC

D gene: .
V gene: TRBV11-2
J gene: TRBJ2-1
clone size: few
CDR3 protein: CASSKSIGDYNEQFF
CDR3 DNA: TGTGCCAGCAGCAAAAGCATTGGAGACTACAATGAGCAGTTCTTC

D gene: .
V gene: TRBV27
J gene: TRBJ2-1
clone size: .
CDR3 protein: CASSFRDEQFF
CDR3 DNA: TGTGCCAGCAGTTTTCGCGATGAGCAGTTCTTC

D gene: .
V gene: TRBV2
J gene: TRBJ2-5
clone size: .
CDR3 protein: CASSPRQETQYF
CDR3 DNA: TGTGCCAGCAGTCCCCGCCAAGAGACCCAGTACTTC

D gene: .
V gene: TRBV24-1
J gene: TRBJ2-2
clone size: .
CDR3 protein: CATSDGGREFSGELFF
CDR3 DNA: TGTGCCACCAGTGACGGGGGGCGGGAGTTTTCCGGGGAGCTGTTTTTT

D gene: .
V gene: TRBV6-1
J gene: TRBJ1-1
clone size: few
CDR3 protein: CASSEYRNTEAFF
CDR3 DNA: TGTGCCAGCAGTGAATACAGGAACACTGAAGCTTTCTTT

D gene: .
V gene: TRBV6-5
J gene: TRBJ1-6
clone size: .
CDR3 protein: CAGALSSYNSPLHF
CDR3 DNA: TGTGCCGGAGCCCTAAGCTCCTATAATTCACCCCTCCACTTT